Given below is one T cell receptor (beta chain) in context. The antigen is not known. This table comes from immunoSEQ multiplex PCR, and its TCRdb copy is limited to in-frame clones, with some not included. The sample contains about 130,000 clones, roughly 91% of which appear only once. The entry originates in a study of T cell responses to AZD1222 COVID-19 vaccine. Germline loops: CDR1 KGHSH, CDR2 LQKENI. The V gene lost 7 bases and the J gene lost 1 base, with 10 bases spanning the gap. The CDR3 has 14 residues. Findings and limits, study-wide: Spike-specific TCR depth and breadth grew after two AZD1222 doses.

This clonotype was sampled from an adult in good health. V is TRBV18 and J is TRBJ2-2, with D perhaps TRBD1 (6 bases). The source material was peripheral blood, sampled on day 0 of MenACWY control vaccination. CDR3 bases: TGTGCCAGCTTAGGACAGAAGAACACCGGGGAGCTGTTTTTT. Its translation: CASLGQKNTGELFF.